The source of this TCR beta chain is a study of T cells in Graves' hyperthyroidism and ophthalmopathy. Findings and limits, study-wide: Expanded thyroid clonotypes (above 0.001) were mostly also found in blood.

Template material for amplifying TCR beta CDR3 regions consisted of RNA transcripts. First-round RT-PCR targeting the TCR CDR3 was performed with the HTBI primer set. TCRdb reanalysed the multiplex PCR reads using MiXCR and keeps one entry per CDR3 protein. This sample yields around 400,000 distinct CDR3 sequences, of which approximately 15% are seen a single time; about a quarter belongs to the top ten. The CDR3 is made up of 12 amino acids. Trimming took 6 bases from V and 5 from J; bases not matched to a gene: 3. Per the germline V gene, CDR1 is DFQATT and CDR2 is SNEGSKA (reference sequence). At least ten counts were recorded for this clonotype. Its antigen is not known. Newly diagnosed hyperthyroidism, duration under 2 months, in patients aged 18 to 65.

This chain connects TRBV20-1 to TRBJ1-1; TRBD1 matches at 10 bases. This receptor was taken from a young woman with Graves' hyperthyroidism that later progressed to Graves' ophthalmopathy. Sequenced material: blood. CDR3 coding DNA: TGCAGTGCCGGGACAGGGGATACTGAAGCTTTCTTT. It is translated as CSAGTGDTEAFF.